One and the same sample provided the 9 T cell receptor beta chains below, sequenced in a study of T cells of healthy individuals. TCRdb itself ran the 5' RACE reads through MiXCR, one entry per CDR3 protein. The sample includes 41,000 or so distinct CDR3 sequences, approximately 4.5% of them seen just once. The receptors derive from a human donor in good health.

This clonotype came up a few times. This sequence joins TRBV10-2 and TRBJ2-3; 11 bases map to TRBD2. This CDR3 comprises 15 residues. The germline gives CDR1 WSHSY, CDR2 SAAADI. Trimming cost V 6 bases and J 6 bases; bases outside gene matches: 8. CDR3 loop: CASREISGGVDTQYF. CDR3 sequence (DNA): TGCGCCAGCAGAGAAATTAGCGGGGGGGTCGATACGCAGTATTTT.

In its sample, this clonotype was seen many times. CDR3 sequence (DNA): TGTGCCAGCAGTCTTAGCGGGATAAGCACAGATACGCAGTATTTT. Residues: CASSLSGISTDTQYF. The rearrangement joins TRBV12-3 or TRBV12-4 to TRBJ2-3; 8 nucleotides match TRBD2. This CDR3 has 15 amino acids. The V and J ends lost 5 bases and 0 bases, in that order; junction bases with no gene match: 4.

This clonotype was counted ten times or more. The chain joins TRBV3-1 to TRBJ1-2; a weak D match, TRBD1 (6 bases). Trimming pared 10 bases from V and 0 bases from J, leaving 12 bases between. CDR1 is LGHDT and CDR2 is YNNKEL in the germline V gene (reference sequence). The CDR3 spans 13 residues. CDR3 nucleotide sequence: TGTGCCACAGAGGGGGGACCTAACTATGGCTACACCTTC. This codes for CATEGGPNYGYTF.

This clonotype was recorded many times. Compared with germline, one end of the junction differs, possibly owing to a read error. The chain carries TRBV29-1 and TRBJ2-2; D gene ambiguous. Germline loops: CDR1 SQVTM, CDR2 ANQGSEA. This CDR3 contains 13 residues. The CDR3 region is CSVSASKTGELFF. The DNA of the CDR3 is TGCAGCGTTTCGGCATCGAAGACCGGGGAGCTGTTTTTT.

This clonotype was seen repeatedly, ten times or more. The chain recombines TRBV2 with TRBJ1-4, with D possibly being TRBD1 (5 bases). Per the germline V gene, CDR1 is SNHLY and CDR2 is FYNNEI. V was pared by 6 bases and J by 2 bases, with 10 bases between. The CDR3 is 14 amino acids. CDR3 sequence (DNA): TGTGCCAGCAGGTCTGGGGGGACTAATGAAAAACTGTTTTTT. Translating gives CASRSGGTNEKLFF. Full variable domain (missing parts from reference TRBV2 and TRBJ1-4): EPEVTQTPSHQVTQMGQEVILRCVPISNHLYFYWYRQILGQKVEFLVSFYNNEISEKSEIFDDQFSVERPDGSNFTLKIRSTKLEDSAMYFCASRSGGTNEKLFFGSGTQLSVL.

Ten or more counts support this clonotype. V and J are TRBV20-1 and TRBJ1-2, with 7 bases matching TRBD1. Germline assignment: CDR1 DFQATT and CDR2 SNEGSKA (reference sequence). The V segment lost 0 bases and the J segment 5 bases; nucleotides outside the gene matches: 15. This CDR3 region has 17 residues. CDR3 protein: CSARDLGQSPGRYGYTF. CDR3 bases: TGCAGTGCTAGAGATCTGGGACAGTCCCCAGGACGGTATGGCTACACCTTC.

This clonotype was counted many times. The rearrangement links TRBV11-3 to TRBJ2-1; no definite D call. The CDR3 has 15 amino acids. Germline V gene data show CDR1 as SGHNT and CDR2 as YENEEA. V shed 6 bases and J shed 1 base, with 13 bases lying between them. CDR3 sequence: CASSATLPSYNEQFF. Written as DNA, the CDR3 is TGTGCCAGCAGTGCTACCCTGCCTTCCTACAATGAGCAGTTCTTC.

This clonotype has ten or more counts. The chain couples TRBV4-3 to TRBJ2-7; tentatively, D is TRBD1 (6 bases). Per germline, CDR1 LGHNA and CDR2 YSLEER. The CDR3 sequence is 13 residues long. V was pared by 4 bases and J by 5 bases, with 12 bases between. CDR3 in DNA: TGCGCCAGCAGCCTCTTCTCAGGGGACGAGCAGTACTTC. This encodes CASSLFSGDEQYF.

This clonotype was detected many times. CDR3 sequence (DNA): TGTGCCAGCAGGAGGGCGGGGTCCTCTGGGGCCAACGTCCTGACTTTC. As protein: CASRRAGSSGANVLTF. The gene calls are TRBV2 and TRBJ2-6, with D possibly TRBD2 on 6 matching bases. Germline V gene lookup returns CDR1 SNHLY and CDR2 FYNNEI. Trimming removed 6 bases at V and 0 bases at J, with 12 bases between. The CDR3 totals 16 residues.